The entry below gives a single T cell receptor (beta chain) sequence along with its context. It lacks a known antigen. No qualities accompany the bases; no much larger clone lies one base away. The entry originates in a study of OX40 agonist ivuxolimab in advanced cancers. Turning to the overall study: The costimulatory receptor OX40 (CD134) was targeted by ivuxolimab, a fully human IgG2 agonistic monoclonal antibody. Intravenous ivuxolimab was administered to patients every 2 weeks at six dose levels: 0.01, 0.1, 0.3, 1.5, 3 and 10 mg/kg. Among the approximately 50 dose-escalation patients, around 20 had hepatocellular carcinoma, 15 melanoma, 9 renal cell carcinoma and 9 head and neck cancer. The dose-escalation cohort was approximately 83% male with a mean age of around 62 years, ranging from roughly 23 to 85. Prior anti-PD-1, anti-PD-L1 or anti-CTLA-4 therapy was permitted, and about two fifths of dose-escalation patients had received checkpoint inhibitors. Partial responses were achieved by three dose-escalation patients, of whom one had hepatocellular carcinoma and two had cutaneous melanoma. The point of sequencing TCRbeta in the periphery was to test whether ivuxolimab changed TCR sequence diversity and drove clonal T-cell expansion. The paper reports the monotherapy dose-escalation portion (N of about 50 patients) of the phase I ivuxolimab trial.

Genomic DNA was isolated from the sorted cells so that the TCRbeta CDR3 region could be sequenced. The immunoSEQ Assay was used to sequence the TCRbeta CDR3 regions. TCRdb re-hosts the immuneACCESS table, in-frame sequences only. Its copies lack some clones; in the studies checked, an unresolved V gene accounts for under half of them, and the cause for the rest is not known. The sample table records tens of thousands of clones; about 90% of these occur just once. The top ten constitute 0.3% to 0.45% of the sample. Study-wide findings and limitations: Low levels of normalized T-cell clonal expansion were also seen in some patients who did not respond. After ivuxolimab, CD8+ T cells had more expanded clones than CD4+ T cells on average. At doses of 0.1 to 3.0 mg/kg, clonal expansion of both CD4+ and CD8+ blood T cells was observed from baseline to week 6. The antigen specificity of the peripheral T cells that underwent clonal expansion was not determined. In the 0.1-3.0 mg/kg groups, partial responders were among the patients with the lowest normalized peripheral clonal expansion, particularly in CD8+ T cells.

V was cut back by 0 bases and J by 5 bases, leaving a gap of 9 bases between them. For CDR1 and CDR2, the germline V gene lists MNHEY and SVGAGI. There are 14 amino acids in the CDR3, from cysteine to phenylalanine inclusive. The entry retains the CDR3 DNA only, 42 bases that are in frame from base 1. Patients with autoimmune disease history or receiving systemic immunosuppression were excluded from the trial. In every dose cohort, peripheral blood was drawn for TCR sequencing at baseline, cycle 4 day 1, and cycle 7 day 1. Samples came from an open-label, multicenter, first-in-human phase I dose-escalation trial of ivuxolimab. The trial enrolled adults with locally advanced or metastatic head and neck squamous cell, hepatocellular, melanoma or renal cell carcinoma. Before TCR sequencing, CD4+ T cells and CD8+ T cells from peripheral blood were sorted into separate populations.

This clonotype was sampled from an adult with an advanced solid tumor such as melanoma, head and neck, liver or kidney cancer. Rearrangement joined TRBV6-5 to TRBJ2-3, with the D gene call left open. The starting material was CD4+ or CD8+ T cells sorted from blood, obtained in a trial of the OX40 agonist ivuxolimab. The CDR3 region: CASSYSVFGDTQYF. The sequenced DNA: TGTGCCAGCAGTTACTCGGTCTTCGGAGATACGCAGTATTTT.